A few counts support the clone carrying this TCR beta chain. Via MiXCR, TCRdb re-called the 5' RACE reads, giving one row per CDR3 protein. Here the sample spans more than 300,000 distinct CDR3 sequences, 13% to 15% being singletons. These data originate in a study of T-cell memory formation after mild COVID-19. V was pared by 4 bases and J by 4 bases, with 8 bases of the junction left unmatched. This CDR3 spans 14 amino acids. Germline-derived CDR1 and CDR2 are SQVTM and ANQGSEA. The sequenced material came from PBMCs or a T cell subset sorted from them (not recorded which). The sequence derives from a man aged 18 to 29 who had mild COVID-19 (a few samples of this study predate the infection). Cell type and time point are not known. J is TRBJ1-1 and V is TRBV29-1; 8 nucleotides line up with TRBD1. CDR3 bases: TGCAGCGTTGTGGGGCGACAGGGGCTCACTGAAGCTTTCTTT. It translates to CSVVGRQGLTEAFF.